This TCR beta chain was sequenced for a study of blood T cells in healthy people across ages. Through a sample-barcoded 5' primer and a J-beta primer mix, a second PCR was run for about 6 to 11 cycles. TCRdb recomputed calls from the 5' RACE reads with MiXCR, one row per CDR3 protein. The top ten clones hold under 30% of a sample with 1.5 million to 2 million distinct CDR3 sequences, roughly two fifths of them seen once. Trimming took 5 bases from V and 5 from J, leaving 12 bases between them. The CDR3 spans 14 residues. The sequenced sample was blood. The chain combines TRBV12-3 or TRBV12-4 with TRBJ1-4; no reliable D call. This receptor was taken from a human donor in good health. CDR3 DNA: TGTGCCAGCAGTCCTTCCGGGCCGAATGAAAAACTGTTTTTT. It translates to CASSPSGPNEKLFF.